These 7 T cell receptor beta chains share one sample of origin, sequenced in a study of Graves' ophthalmopathy and Graves' hyperthyroidism. Beta-chain TCR CDR3 regions were amplified from RNA transcripts. First-round RT-PCR with HTBI primers preceded a second-round multiplex PCR. MiXCR was run by TCRdb on the multiplex PCR reads, yielding one entry per CDR3 protein. The data hold about 700,000 distinct CDR3 sequences, with 35% to 45% observed a single time. The sample comprised peripheral blood. The receptors were gathered from an adult man with Graves' ophthalmopathy.

In its sample, this clonotype was seen many times. V gene TRBV29-1 combines with J gene TRBJ2-7; 7 nucleotides agree with TRBD2. V shed 7 bases and J 2 bases; nucleotides not matched to a gene: 5. The germline gives CDR1 SQVTM, CDR2 ANQGSEA. The CDR3 sequence is 12 residues long. Written as DNA, the CDR3 is TGCAGCGGGGGGGGTTCCACCTACGAGCAGTACTTC. Translation gives CSGGGSTYEQYF.

A few counts support this clonotype. The junction departs from germline at one end; a sequencing error may be responsible. The chain couples TRBV10-3 to TRBJ1-3; 7 bases are shared with TRBD1. The CDR3 sequence is 13 residues long. Per germline, CDR1 ENHRY and CDR2 SYGVKD. The CDR3, as DNA: TGTGCCAGCAGTGCCGGACAGGAGAACACCATATATTTT. Protein: CASSAGQENTIYF.

Ten or more counts support this clonotype. One end of the junction varies from germline; a read error may be responsible. V and J are TRBV2 and TRBJ2-7, with D perhaps matching TRBD1 (5 bases). CDR1 SNHLY and CDR2 FYNNEI come from the germline V gene. The CDR3 loop spans 15 amino acids. The CDR3 protein is CASHTTEHRHYAQYF. The CDR3 DNA reads TGTGCCAGCCACACGACAGAACACCGCCACTACGCGCAGTACTTC. The full variable domain, completed using reference TRBV2 and TRBJ2-7, is EPEVTQTPSHQVTQMGQEVILRCVPISNHLYFYWYRQILGQKVEFLVSFYNNEISEKSEIFDDQFSVERPDGSNFTLKIRSTKLEDSAMYFCASHTTEHRHYAQYFGPGTRLTVT.

The genes are TRBV7-8 and TRBJ2-1; 8 nucleotides align to TRBD1. This CDR3 is 13 amino acids long. V lost 5 bases and J lost 7; bases outside the gene matches: 4. The germline V gene has CDR1 SGHVS and CDR2 FQNEAQ. The CDR3 sequence is CASSQGASNEQFF. Written as DNA, the CDR3 is TGTGCCAGCAGCCAGGGGGCGTCAAATGAGCAGTTCTTC. The full variable domain, rest sourced from reference TRBV7-8 and TRBJ2-1, is GAGVSQSPRYKVAKRGQDVALRCDPISGHVSLFWYQQALGQGPEFLTYFQNEAQLDKSGLPSDRFFAERPEGSVSTLKIQRTQQEDSAVYLCASSQGASNEQFFGPGTRLTVL.

V is TRBV24-1 and J is TRBJ2-3, with 12 bases identical to TRBD1. The CDR3 length is 16 residues. Trimming at V came to 5 bases and at J to 5 bases, leaving 7 bases not matched to a gene. Germline V gene sequence: CDR1 KGHDR, CDR2 SFDVKD. The CDR3 here is CATSGSGQGARDTQYF. Here the CDR3 DNA reads TGTGCCACCAGTGGGTCGGGACAGGGGGCTCGAGATACGCAGTATTTT.

In this sample, this clonotype turned up many times. The chain combines TRBV9 with TRBJ2-7; a possible D gene is TRBD1 (5 bases). Trimming removed 3 bases from V and 4 bases from J, with 11 bases in between. CDR1 SGDLS and CDR2 YYNGEE come from the germline V gene. CDR3 length equals 13 residues. The CDR3 DNA is TGTGCCAGCAGCGACGGCCCAGGGTACGAGCAGTACTTC. Protein product: CASSDGPGYEQYF.

This clonotype was seen more than once but under ten times. V and J are TRBV30 and TRBJ1-1, with a tentative D call TRBD1 (5 bases). V dropped 3 bases and J dropped 8 bases, with 19 bases sitting between them. This CDR3 comprises 14 residues. CDR1 GTSNPN and CDR2 SVGIG come from the germline V gene (reference sequence). CDR3 bases: TGTGCCTGGAGCCGGAGGTGGGACGGCCCCGAAGCTTTCTTT. It codes for CAWSRRWDGPEAFF. Full variable domain (rest looked up from reference TRBV30 and TRBJ1-1): SQTIHQWPATLVQPVGSPLSLECTVEGTSNPNLYWYRQAAGRGLQLLFYSVGIGQISSEVPQNLSASRPQDRQFILSSKKLLLSDSGFYLCAWSRRWDGPEAFFGQGTRLTVV.